This T cell receptor (beta chain) was recovered during a study of blood T cell repertoires in COVID-19. Overall study context: Acute and convalescent COVID-19 samples came from the United States, Italy and Spain.

Trimming removed 7 bases at V and 7 bases at J, with 20 bases between. This CDR3 contains 14 residues. Germline V gene data show CDR1 as SQVTM and CDR2 as ANQGSEA. The repertoire was sequenced with immunoSEQ multiplex PCR; TCRdb's copy has only in-frame clones and lacks some. The sample has some 190,000 clones, approximately 84% seen once. J is TRBJ2-1 and V is TRBV29-1; the D gene is possibly TRBD1 (6 bases). This TCR was sampled from a woman between 65 and 79 years old with active or convalescent COVID-19. Sequencing was carried out using peripheral blood. The chain's CDR3 is CSGRIGTRGNEQFF. CDR3 bases: TGCAGCGGTAGGATCGGGACAAGGGGGAATGAGCAGTTCTTC.